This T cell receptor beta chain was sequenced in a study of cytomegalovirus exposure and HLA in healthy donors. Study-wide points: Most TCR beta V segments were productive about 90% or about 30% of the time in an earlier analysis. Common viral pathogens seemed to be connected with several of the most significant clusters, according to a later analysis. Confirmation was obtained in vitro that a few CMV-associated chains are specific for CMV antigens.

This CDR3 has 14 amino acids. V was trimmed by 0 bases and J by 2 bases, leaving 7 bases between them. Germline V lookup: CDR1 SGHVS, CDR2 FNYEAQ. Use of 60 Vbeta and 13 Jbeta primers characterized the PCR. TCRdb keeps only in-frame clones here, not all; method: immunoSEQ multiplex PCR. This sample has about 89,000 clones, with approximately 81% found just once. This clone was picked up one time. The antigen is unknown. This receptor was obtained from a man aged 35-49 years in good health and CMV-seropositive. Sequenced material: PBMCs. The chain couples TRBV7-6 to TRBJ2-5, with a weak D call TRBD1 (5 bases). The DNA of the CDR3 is TGTGCCAGCAGCTTAGCCCAGGGTCAAGAGACCCAGTACTTC. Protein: CASSLAQGQETQYF.